This T cell receptor (beta chain) was sequenced during a study of T-cell reconstitution after alpha-beta-depleted transplantation in children. Study observations and caveats: Reportedly, alpha-beta T cells present about two months post-transplant originated from several hundred expanded clones of graft origin.

Note on this clonotype: Its specificity is not known.

A TCRbeta library incorporating unique molecular identifiers was prepared. In TCRdb, the PCR reads were re-called with MiXCR into one record per CDR3 protein. The data show 750,000 to 950,000 distinct CDR3 sequences, roughly 16% seen once. Germline values: CDR1 LGHDT, CDR2 YNNKEL (reference sequence). The ends were cut back, 2 bases at V and 4 bases at J, with 8 bases in the middle. CDR3 length: 13 amino acids. The material sequenced was PBMCs, mostly from graft donor cells, taken 360 days after TCRalphabeta/CD19-depleted stem cell transplant. The sequence derives from a male patient aged 10 to 17 who had a stem cell transplant for acute lymphoblastic leukemia, so the T cells may come from the graft donor. This chain connects TRBV3-1 to TRBJ1-1; D may be TRBD1 (5 bases). CDR3 loop: CASSQMGLTEAFF. The DNA of the CDR3 is TGTGCCAGCAGCCAAATGGGACTCACTGAAGCTTTCTTT.